Listed here are 27 T cell receptor beta chains from one sample, sequenced in a study of T cells in Graves' hyperthyroidism and ophthalmopathy. RNA transcripts served as the template for amplifying TCR beta CDR3 regions. TCR CDR3 underwent first-round RT-PCR with the HTBI primer set. TCRdb redid the calling of the multiplex PCR reads with MiXCR, one entry per CDR3 protein. In the table there are some 500,000 distinct CDR3 sequences, about 16% of which are singletons. Sequencing was done on a sample of blood. These receptors all stem from a woman in her 30s with Graves' ophthalmopathy.

Many counts were recorded for this clonotype. V usage is TRBV20-1 and J usage is TRBJ1-5, with a tentative D call TRBD1 (6 bases). The CDR3 has 16 amino acids. V lost 1 base and J 2 bases, leaving 15 bases between the germline ends. CDR1 is DFQATT, CDR2 SNEGSKA, per germline (reference sequence). The CDR3 nucleotides are TGCAGTGCTAGAGTACAGGGCTTGGGTGGCAATCAGCCCCAGCATTTT. Its protein product is CSARVQGLGGNQPQHF.

This clonotype has only a few counts. V gene TRBV27 combines with J gene TRBJ2-6, with D perhaps being TRBD1 or TRBD2 (5 bases each). Germline CDR1 reads MNHEY; CDR2 reads SMNVEV (reference sequence). The length of the CDR3 is 15 residues. Between the trimmed V and J ends, which lost 4 bases and 2 bases, there was a span of 9 bases. CDR3 sequence (DNA): TGTGCCAGCAGTTCGGGACGAGCTGGGGCCAACGTCCTGACTTTC. This encodes CASSSGRAGANVLTF.

This clonotype has just a few counts. The CDR3: CASSTSAGDYSDTQYF. The CDR3 DNA follows: TGTGCCAGCAGCACAAGCGCGGGGGACTATTCAGATACGCAGTATTTT. The chain is built from TRBV9 and TRBJ2-3; TRBD2 matches at 7 bases. The CDR3 loop spans 16 amino acids. Germline trimming cut 4 bases from V and 4 bases from J; bases unmatched to any gene: 12. Germline lookup yields CDR1 SGDLS and CDR2 YYNGEE.

V gene TRBV3-1 combines with J gene TRBJ1-1; TRBD1 matches at 8 bases. CDR1 and CDR2 (germline): LGHDT, YNNKEL (reference sequence). The V segment lost 0 bases and the J segment 5 bases; nucleotides outside the gene matches: 14. This CDR3 comprises 18 residues. The CDR3 region has the DNA TGTGCCAGCAGCCAAGATTTTTGGGCAGGGGGCGGAAAAACTGAAGCTTTCTTT. Its translation is CASSQDFWAGGGKTEAFF.

This clonotype has a count of ten or more. The chain carries TRBV7-3 and TRBJ2-1, with TRBD2 matching over 10 bases. The CDR3 spans 19 residues. Germline trimming cut 4 bases from V and 5 bases from J; bases unmatched to any gene: 17. The germline V gene encodes CDR1 SGHTA and CDR2 FQGTGA. CDR3 sequence: CASSSSAPLGLASHNEQFF. CDR3 nucleotides: TGTGCCAGCAGCTCCTCCGCCCCCTTGGGACTAGCGTCACACAATGAGCAGTTCTTC.

This clonotype has only a few counts. The V and J genes are TRBV19 and TRBJ2-1; 10 positions match TRBD1. Looked up from germline, CDR1 is LNHDA and CDR2 is SQIVND (reference sequence). The length of the CDR3 is 15 residues. After removal of 6 bases from V and 7 bases from J, the junction contained 9 bases not matched to a gene. This chain's CDR3 is CASSKRRDRGNEQFF. The CDR3 DNA is TGTGCCAGTAGCAAGCGCCGGGACAGGGGTAATGAGCAGTTCTTC.

This clonotype occurred a few times. This chain links TRBV7-2 with TRBJ2-5; 7 nucleotides line up with TRBD1. The CDR3 is 13 residues long. Germline V CDR1 and CDR2: SGHTA, FQGNSA. V lost 0 bases, J lost 7 bases, and 2 bases stayed unmatched. The CDR3 nucleotides read TGTGCCAGCAGCTTAGCAGAGGGGGCGACCCAGTACTTC. This encodes CASSLAEGATQYF.

This clonotype came up many times. The chain links TRBV3-1 to TRBJ2-3; a possible D gene is TRBD1 (5 bases). V was shortened by 3 bases and J by 2 bases, with 18 bases between the two germline ends. The CDR3 is made up of 17 amino acids. The V gene's germline CDR1 is LGHDT and CDR2 YNNKEL (reference sequence). CDR3 DNA: TGTGCCAGCAGCCAGCTAAGGGGCGCGTCGATCACAGATACGCAGTATTTT. Translated, it gives CASSQLRGASITDTQYF.

The chain employs TRBV4-3 and TRBJ2-5; TRBD2 matches at 7 bases. This CDR3 spans 17 amino acids. CDR1 is LGHNA, CDR2 YSLEER, per germline. The V segment lost 0 bases and the J segment 7 bases; nucleotides outside the gene matches: 14. The DNA of the CDR3 is TGCGCCAGCAGCCAAGATAACCCCTGGCGGGAGATTGTGACCCAGTACTTC. Protein product: CASSQDNPWREIVTQYF.

The table lists this clonotype with many counts. This chain connects TRBV18 to TRBJ2-3; the D is unclear. The CDR3 contains 12 residues. Germline V lookup: CDR1 KGHSH, CDR2 LQKENI. V dropped 8 bases and J dropped 0 bases, with 6 bases sitting between them. The DNA for the CDR3 is TGTGCCAGCGCGGCTAGCACAGATACGCAGTATTTT. Translation: CASAASTDTQYF.

This clonotype was seen repeatedly, ten times or more. V usage is TRBV12-3 or TRBV12-4 and J usage is TRBJ2-5; 12 bases match TRBD2. Trimming took 6 bases from V and 2 from J; bases not matched to a gene: 7. The CDR3 extends over 16 amino acids. The CDR3 sequence is CASSLPGLAGQETQYF. The DNA for the CDR3 is TGTGCCAGCAGCTTACCGGGACTAGCGGGTCAAGAGACCCAGTACTTC.

The sample holds many counts of this clonotype. The chain employs TRBV2 and TRBJ2-5; 13 bases are shared with TRBD2. Germline V CDR1 and CDR2: SNHLY, FYNNEI. Losses at the gene ends were 6 bases for V and 2 bases for J; bases not matched to a gene: 3. The CDR3 spans 15 residues. The CDR3 region has the DNA TGTGCCAGCAGGGGACTAGCGGGATGGCAAGAGACCCAGTACTTC. Its translation is CASRGLAGWQETQYF.

This rearrangement joins TRBV6-9 to TRBJ2-1; 7 nucleotides match TRBD2. The CDR3 runs 15 residues. V trimming: 4 bases; J trimming: 5 bases; junction bases outside the gene matches: 8. CDR1 is MNHGY, CDR2 SVAAGI, per germline. CDR3 in amino acids: CASSFSRRGNNEQFF. The DNA for the CDR3 is TGTGCCAGCAGTTTTTCGAGGCGGGGGAACAATGAGCAGTTCTTC.

The chain couples TRBV29-1 to TRBJ1-5; D possibly corresponds to TRBD1 (5 bases). The CDR3 has 13 amino acids. Germline CDR1 SQVTM, CDR2 ANQGSEA. Trimming cost V 3 bases and J 4 bases, with 10 bases left between them. This chain's CDR3 is CSVDGGFNQPQHF. The CDR3 DNA reads as TGCAGCGTTGACGGGGGTTTTAATCAGCCCCAGCATTTT.

There are many counts of this clonotype. The V gene is TRBV18, the J gene TRBJ1-1; the D gene is possibly TRBD1 (6 bases). Germline V gene data show CDR1 as KGHSH and CDR2 as LQKENI. The CDR3 loop spans 15 amino acids. Trimming took 8 bases from V and 5 from J, leaving 21 bases between them. The CDR3 sequence is CASHSFQGMVTEAFF. The CDR3, as DNA: TGTGCCAGCCACAGTTTTCAGGGGATGGTTACTGAAGCTTTCTTT.

This clonotype showed up many times. J is TRBJ2-7 and V is TRBV27, with 10 bases matching TRBD1. CDR3 length: 15 amino acids. Unmatched junction bases numbered 12, after V lost 6 bases and J lost 7 bases. CDR1 is MNHEY, CDR2 SMNVEV, per germline (reference sequence). The CDR3, as DNA: TGTGCCAGCAGCCTCCCCGGGACAGGGGAGTCAGAGCAGTACTTC. Translation: CASSLPGTGESEQYF.

V gene TRBV27 combines with J gene TRBJ2-7, with a tentative D call TRBD1 (5 bases). The germline V and J ends were trimmed by 2 bases and 5 bases, with 7 bases remaining between them. The CDR3 contains 12 residues. The germline V gene encodes CDR1 MNHEY and CDR2 SMNVEV (reference sequence). CDR3 sequence reads: CASSLMGHEQYF. The CDR3 bases are TGTGCCAGCAGTTTAATGGGGCACGAGCAGTACTTC.

This clonotype was detected ten times or more. The chain is built from TRBV28 and TRBJ2-3; 11 bases line up with TRBD2. V lost 10 bases and J lost 5; bases outside the gene matches: 8. This CDR3 has 14 residues. Germline loops: CDR1 MDHEN, CDR2 SYDVKM. Here the CDR3 DNA reads TGTGCCACCTTTAGCGGGAGGGCCTTAGATACGCAGTATTTT. Protein sequence: CATFSGRALDTQYF.

This clonotype was observed a handful of times. V is TRBV7-9 and J is TRBJ1-4; D unclear. The germline V gene encodes CDR1 SEHNR and CDR2 FQNEAQ (reference sequence). This CDR3 region has 13 residues. V was pared by 1 base and J by 12 bases, with 12 bases between. This CDR3 is CASSLDPLTELFF. The CDR3 DNA is TGTGCCAGCAGCTTAGATCCCCTAACGGAACTGTTTTTT.

Ten or more counts support this clonotype. V usage is TRBV2 and J usage is TRBJ2-1; D gene ambiguous. The CDR3 extends over 13 amino acids. CDR1 and CDR2 from the germline V gene are SNHLY and FYNNEI. The V end was cut by 1 base, the J end by 5 bases, with 6 bases between. The CDR3 reads CASSEVRDNEQFF. CDR3 coding DNA: TGTGCCAGCAGTGAAGTTCGGGACAATGAGCAGTTCTTC.

This clonotype was counted at least ten times. The rearrangement links TRBV7-2 to TRBJ1-2; D unclear. This CDR3 region has 15 residues. The germline V gene encodes CDR1 SGHTA and CDR2 FQGNSA. Between the trimmed V and J ends, which lost 1 base and 8 bases, there was a span of 17 bases. CDR3 amino acids: CASSLGARESGGYTF. The CDR3 DNA reads TGTGCCAGCAGCTTAGGGGCAAGGGAATCGGGAGGCTACACCTTC. The full variable domain, its missing parts supplied by reference TRBV7-2 and TRBJ1-2, is GAGVSQSPSNKVTEKGKDVELRCDPISGHTALYWYRQSLGQGLEFLIYFQGNSAPDKSGLPSDRFSAERTGGSVSTLTIQRTQQEDSAVYLCASSLGARESGGYTFGSGTRLTVV.

This clonotype has ten or more counts. V and J are TRBV20-1 and TRBJ2-1; 11 bases agree with TRBD2. After removal of 5 bases from V and 8 bases from J, the junction contained 17 bases not matched to a gene. From germline, CDR1 is DFQATT and CDR2 SNEGSKA (reference sequence). The CDR3 contains 17 residues. The CDR3 protein is CSAPTSGRVIRGDEQFF. The DNA of the CDR3 is TGCAGTGCTCCCACTAGCGGGAGAGTAATTCGAGGCGATGAGCAGTTCTTC.

In its sample, this clonotype was seen many times. The chain carries TRBV3-1 and TRBJ2-3; TRBD1 agrees at 7 bases. Looked up from germline, CDR1 is LGHDT and CDR2 is YNNKEL (reference sequence). The CDR3 consists of 12 residues. J lost 8 bases, V lost 3 bases, and 2 bases had no gene match. DNA for the CDR3: TGTGCCAGCAGCCAGGCAGGGGGTACGCAGTATTTT. Translation: CASSQAGGTQYF.

This clonotype was counted many times. V gene TRBV7-2 combines with J gene TRBJ1-1, with D maybe TRBD1 (5 bases). This CDR3 contains 13 residues. Trimming stripped 5 bases from V and 1 base from J, with 8 bases between. CDR1 is SGHTA, CDR2 FQGNSA, per germline. Written as DNA, the CDR3 is TGTGCCAGCAGCAAAGGGGCGAACACTGAAGCTTTCTTT. Translating gives CASSKGANTEAFF.

As to this clonotype: Just one base apart from a much larger clone, this may be a read error. The chain recombines TRBV6-2 or TRBV6-3 with TRBJ2-3; the D is unclear. CDR1 is MNHEY, CDR2 SVGEGT, per germline. The V and J ends lost 6 bases and 1 base respectively, with 11 bases between them. The CDR3 extends over 14 amino acids. The CDR3, as DNA: TGTGCCAGCAGCGACGGGTACGGCACAGATACGCAGTATTTT. Its translation is CASSDGYGTDTQYF.

On this clonotype itself: A junction end diverges from the germline sequence, so it may reflect a read error. The rearrangement links TRBV28 to TRBJ2-6; D unclear. Per the germline V gene, CDR1 is MDHEN and CDR2 is SYDVKM. The CDR3 extends over 15 amino acids. The CDR3 DNA reads TGTGCCGGCAGTTTCGCGACGCCTGGGGCCAACGTCCTGACTTTC. Translation: CAGSFATPGANVLTF. The full variable domain, completed using reference TRBV28 and TRBJ2-6, is DVKVTQSSRYLVKRTGEKVFLECVQDMDHENMFWYRQDPGLGLRLIYFSYDVKMKEKGDIPEGYSVSREKKERFSLILESASTNQTSMYLCAGSFATPGANVLTFGAGSRLTVL.

The chain recombines TRBV5-1 with TRBJ2-7, with D perhaps TRBD2 (5 bases). CDR1 and CDR2 (germline): SGHRS, YFSETQ. Trimming stripped 4 bases from V and 0 bases from J, with 14 bases between. CDR3 length: 15 residues. The CDR3: CASSPSLGSSYEQYF. DNA of the CDR3: TGCGCCAGCAGCCCGTCCTTAGGGAGCTCCTACGAGCAGTACTTC.